This T cell receptor beta chain was sequenced in a study of post-analysis software for immune sequencing data. Whole-study findings and limits: The study found significantly lower normalized Chao1 diversity in multiple sclerosis patients than in controls. TRBV5-6, TRBV5-1 and TRBV20-1 belonged to a set of five TRBV segments that were more frequent in patients than controls.

Turning to this clonotype: Its target is not known.

V lost 3 bases and J lost 4; bases outside the gene matches: 5. CDR3 size: 15 residues. Germline lookup yields CDR1 LNHNV and CDR2 YYDKDF (reference sequence). The TCR beta cDNA libraries contained unique molecular identifiers. TCRdb reanalysed the PCR reads using MiXCR and keeps one entry per CDR3 protein. The sample includes roughly 540,000 distinct CDR3 sequences, approximately 34% seen only once; the top ten take around 6.1%. The clonotype originates from a girl aged 2-17 years with multiple sclerosis. The sequencing input was blood. This chain links TRBV15 with TRBJ1-2; 10 bases align to TRBD1. The CDR3 sequence: CATSRTGGATYGYTF. The CDR3 region has the DNA TGTGCCACCAGCAGGACAGGGGGCGCAACCTATGGCTACACCTTC.